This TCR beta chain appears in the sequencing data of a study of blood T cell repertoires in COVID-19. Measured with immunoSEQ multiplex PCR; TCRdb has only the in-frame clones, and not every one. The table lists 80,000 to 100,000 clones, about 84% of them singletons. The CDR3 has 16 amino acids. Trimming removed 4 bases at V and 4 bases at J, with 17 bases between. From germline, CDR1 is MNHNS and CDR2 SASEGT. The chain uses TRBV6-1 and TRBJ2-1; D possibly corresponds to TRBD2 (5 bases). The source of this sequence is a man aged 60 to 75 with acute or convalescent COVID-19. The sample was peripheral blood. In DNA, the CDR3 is TGTGCCAGCAGTGTTATGTCTAGGACTCCTTACAATGAGCAGTTCTTC. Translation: CASSVMSRTPYNEQFF.